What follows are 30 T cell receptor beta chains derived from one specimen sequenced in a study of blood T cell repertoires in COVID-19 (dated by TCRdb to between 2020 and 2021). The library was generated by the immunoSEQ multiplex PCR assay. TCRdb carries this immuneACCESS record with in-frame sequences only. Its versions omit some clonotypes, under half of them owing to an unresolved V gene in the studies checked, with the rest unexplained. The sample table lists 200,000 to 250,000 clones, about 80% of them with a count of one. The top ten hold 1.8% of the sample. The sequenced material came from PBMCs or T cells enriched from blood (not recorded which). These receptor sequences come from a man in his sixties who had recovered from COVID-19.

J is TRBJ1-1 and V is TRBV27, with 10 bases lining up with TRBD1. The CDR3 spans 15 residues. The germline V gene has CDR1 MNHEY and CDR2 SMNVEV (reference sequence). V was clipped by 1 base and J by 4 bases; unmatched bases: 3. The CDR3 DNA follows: TGTGCCAGCAGTTTATGGGGGGACAGGGGCACTGAAGCTTTCTTT. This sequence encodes CASSLWGDRGTEAFF.

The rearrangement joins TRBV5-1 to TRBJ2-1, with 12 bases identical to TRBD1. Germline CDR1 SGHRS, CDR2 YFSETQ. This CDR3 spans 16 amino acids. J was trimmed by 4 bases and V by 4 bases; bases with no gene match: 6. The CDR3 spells CASSGGTGGPYNEQFF. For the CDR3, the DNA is TGCGCCAGCAGCGGGGGGACAGGGGGCCCGTACAATGAGCAGTTCTTC.

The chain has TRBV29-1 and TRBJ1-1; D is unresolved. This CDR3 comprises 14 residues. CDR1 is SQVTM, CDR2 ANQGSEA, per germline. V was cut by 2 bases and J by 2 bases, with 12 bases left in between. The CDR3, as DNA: TGCAGCGTTGAACCTACGTCAAGAAACACTGAAGCTTTCTTT. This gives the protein CSVEPTSRNTEAFF.

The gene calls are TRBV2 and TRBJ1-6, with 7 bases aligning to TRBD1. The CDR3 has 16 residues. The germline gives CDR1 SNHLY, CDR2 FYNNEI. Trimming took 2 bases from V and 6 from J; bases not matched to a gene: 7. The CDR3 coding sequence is TGTGCCAGCAGTGAACGACAGGGCTTCGGTAATTCACCCCTCCACTTT. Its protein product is CASSERQGFGNSPLHF.

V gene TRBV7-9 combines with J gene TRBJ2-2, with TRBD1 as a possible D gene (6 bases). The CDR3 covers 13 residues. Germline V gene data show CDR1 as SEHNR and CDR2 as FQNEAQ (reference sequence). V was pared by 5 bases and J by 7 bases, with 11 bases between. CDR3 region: CASSEAGVGELFF. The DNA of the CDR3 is TGTGCCAGCAGCGAAGCAGGGGTCGGGGAGCTGTTTTTT.

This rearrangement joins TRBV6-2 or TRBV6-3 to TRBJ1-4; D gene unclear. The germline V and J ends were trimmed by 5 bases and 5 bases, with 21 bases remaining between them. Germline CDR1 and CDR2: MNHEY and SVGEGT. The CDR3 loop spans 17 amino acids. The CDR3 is CASSPLGTRTINEKLFF. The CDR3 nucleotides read TGTGCCAGCAGTCCCCTGGGCACCCGGACTATAAATGAAAAACTGTTTTTT.

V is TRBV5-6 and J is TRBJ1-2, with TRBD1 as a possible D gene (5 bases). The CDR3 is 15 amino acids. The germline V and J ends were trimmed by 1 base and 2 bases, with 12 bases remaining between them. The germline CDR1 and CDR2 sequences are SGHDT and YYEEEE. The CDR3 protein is CASSLKEGRNYGYTF. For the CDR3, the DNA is TGTGCCAGCAGCTTGAAGGAGGGGAGAAACTATGGCTACACCTTC.

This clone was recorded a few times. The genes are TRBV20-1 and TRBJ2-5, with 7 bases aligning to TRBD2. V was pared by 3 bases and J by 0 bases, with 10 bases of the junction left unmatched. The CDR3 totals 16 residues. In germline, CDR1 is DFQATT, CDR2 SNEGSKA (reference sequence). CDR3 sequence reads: CSASVGRGRYQETQYF. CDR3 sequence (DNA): TGCAGTGCTAGTGTCGGGCGGGGGAGATACCAAGAGACCCAGTACTTC.

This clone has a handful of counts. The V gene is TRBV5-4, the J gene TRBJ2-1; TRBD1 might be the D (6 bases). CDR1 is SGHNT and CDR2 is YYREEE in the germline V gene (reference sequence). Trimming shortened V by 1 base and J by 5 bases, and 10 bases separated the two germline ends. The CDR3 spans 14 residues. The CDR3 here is CASSLNRAHNEQFF. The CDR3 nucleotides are TGTGCCAGCAGCTTGAACAGGGCCCACAATGAGCAGTTCTTC.

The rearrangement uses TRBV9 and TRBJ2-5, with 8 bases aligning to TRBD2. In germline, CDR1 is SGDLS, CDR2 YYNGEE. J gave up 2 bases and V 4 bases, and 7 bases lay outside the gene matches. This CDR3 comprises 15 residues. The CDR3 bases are TGTGCCAGCAGCCGGAGCGGGAGCCTACAAGAGACCCAGTACTTC. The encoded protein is CASSRSGSLQETQYF.

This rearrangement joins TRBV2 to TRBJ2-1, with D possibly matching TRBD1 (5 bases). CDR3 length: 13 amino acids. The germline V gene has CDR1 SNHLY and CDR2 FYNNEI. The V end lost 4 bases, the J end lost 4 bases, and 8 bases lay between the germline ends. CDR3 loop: CASSAGPYNEQFF. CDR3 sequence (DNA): TGTGCCAGCAGTGCAGGGCCTTACAATGAGCAGTTCTTC.

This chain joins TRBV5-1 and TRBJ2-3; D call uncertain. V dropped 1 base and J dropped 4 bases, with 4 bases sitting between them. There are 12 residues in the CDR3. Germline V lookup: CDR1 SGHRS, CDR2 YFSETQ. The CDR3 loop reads CASSLISDTQYF. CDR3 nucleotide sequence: TGCGCCAGCAGCTTGATCTCAGATACGCAGTATTTT.

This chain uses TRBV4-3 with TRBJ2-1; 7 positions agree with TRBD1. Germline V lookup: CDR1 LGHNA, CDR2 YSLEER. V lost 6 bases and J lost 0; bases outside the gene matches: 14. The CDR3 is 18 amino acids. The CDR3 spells CASSPTPGQKSSYNEQFF. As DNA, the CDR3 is TGCGCCAGCAGTCCCACTCCGGGACAGAAGAGCTCCTACAATGAGCAGTTCTTC.

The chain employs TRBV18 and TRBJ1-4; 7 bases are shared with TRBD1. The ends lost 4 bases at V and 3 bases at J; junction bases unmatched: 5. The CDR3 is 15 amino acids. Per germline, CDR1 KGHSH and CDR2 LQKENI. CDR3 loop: CASSQTGSSNEKLFF. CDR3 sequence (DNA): TGTGCCAGCTCACAGACAGGGAGTTCTAATGAAAAACTGTTTTTT.

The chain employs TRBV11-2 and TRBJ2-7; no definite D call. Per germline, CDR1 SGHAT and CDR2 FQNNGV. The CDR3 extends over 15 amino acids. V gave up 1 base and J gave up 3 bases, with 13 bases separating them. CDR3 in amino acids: CASSLVGGPLYEQYF. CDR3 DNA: TGTGCCAGCAGCTTAGTTGGTGGGCCCCTCTACGAGCAGTACTTC.

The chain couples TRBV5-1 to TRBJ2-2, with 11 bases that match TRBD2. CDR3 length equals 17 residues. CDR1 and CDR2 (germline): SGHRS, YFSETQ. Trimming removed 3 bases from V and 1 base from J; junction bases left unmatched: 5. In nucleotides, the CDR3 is TGCGCCAGCAGCTCAAATCTAGCGGGGGGGAACACCGGGGAGCTGTTTTTT. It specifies CASSSNLAGGNTGELFF. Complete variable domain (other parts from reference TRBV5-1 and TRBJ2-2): KAGVTQTPRYLIKTRGQQVTLSCSPISGHRSVSWYQQTPGQGLQFLFEYFSETQRNKGNFPGRFSGRQFSNSRSEMNVSTLELGDSALYLCASSSNLAGGNTGELFFGEGSRLTVL.

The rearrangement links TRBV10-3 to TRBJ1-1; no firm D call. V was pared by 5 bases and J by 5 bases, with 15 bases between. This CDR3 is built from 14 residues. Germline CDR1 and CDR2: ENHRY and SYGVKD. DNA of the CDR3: TGTGCCATCAGTAAGACCCCAGACGGGACTGAAGCTTTCTTT. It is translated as CAISKTPDGTEAFF.

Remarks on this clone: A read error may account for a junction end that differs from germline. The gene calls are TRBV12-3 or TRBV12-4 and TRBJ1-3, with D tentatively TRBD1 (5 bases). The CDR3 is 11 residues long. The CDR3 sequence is CASSLGQGGNF. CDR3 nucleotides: TGTGCCAGCAGTTTGGGGCAGGGTGGGAATTTT.

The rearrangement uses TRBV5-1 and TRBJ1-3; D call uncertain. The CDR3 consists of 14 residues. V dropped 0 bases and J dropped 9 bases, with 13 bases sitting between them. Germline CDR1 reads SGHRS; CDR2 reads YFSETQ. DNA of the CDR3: TGCGCCAGCAGCTTGGGCGGCTCTGAGGGCACCATATATTTT. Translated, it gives CASSLGGSEGTIYF.

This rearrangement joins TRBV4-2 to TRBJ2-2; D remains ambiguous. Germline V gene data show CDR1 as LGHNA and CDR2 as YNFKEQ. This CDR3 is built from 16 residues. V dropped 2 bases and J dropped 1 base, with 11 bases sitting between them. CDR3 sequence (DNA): TGTGCCAGCAGCCAAAGCCGGTTTGTGAACACCGGGGAGCTGTTTTTT. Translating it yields CASSQSRFVNTGELFF.

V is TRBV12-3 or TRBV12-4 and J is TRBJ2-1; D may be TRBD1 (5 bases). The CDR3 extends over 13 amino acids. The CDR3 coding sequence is TGTGCTCTATACAGGTCCCTATACAATGAGCAGTTCTTC. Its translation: CALYRSLYNEQFF.

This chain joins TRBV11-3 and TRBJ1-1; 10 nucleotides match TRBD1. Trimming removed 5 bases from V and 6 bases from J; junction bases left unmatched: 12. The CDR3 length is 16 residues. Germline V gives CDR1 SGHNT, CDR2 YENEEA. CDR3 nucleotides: TGTGCCAGCAGCCCGCGACAGGGGGCTGGAACGGCTGAAGCTTTCTTT. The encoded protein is CASSPRQGAGTAEAFF.

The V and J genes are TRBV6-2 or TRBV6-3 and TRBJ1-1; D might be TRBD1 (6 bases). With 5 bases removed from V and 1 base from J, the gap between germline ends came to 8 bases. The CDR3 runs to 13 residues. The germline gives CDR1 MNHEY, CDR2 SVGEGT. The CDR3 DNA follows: TGTGCCAGCAGTCAACAGGGGAACACTGAAGCTTTCTTT. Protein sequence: CASSQQGNTEAFF.

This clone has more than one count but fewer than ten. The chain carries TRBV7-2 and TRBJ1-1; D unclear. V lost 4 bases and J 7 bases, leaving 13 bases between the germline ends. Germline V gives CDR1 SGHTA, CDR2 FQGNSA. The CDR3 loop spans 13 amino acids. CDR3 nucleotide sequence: TGTGCCAGCAGCTACGAGAGGTACGGTGAAGCTTTCTTT. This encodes CASSYERYGEAFF.

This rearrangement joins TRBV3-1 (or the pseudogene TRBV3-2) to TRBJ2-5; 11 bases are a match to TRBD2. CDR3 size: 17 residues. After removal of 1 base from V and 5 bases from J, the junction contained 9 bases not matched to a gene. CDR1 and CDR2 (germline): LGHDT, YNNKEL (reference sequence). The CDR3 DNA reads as TGTGCCAGCAGCCAAGTTGTGGGTCGACTAGCGGGGGAGACCCAGTACTTC. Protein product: CASSQVVGRLAGETQYF.

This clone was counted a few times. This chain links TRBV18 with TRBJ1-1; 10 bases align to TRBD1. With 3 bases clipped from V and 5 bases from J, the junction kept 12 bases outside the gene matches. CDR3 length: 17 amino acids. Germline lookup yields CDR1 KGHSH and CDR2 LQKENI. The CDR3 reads CASSPVGTGVRGTEAFF. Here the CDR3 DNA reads TGTGCCAGCTCACCCGTCGGGACAGGGGTCAGAGGGACTGAAGCTTTCTTT. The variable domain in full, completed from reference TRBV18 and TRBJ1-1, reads NAGVMQNPRHLVRRRGQEARLRCSPMKGHSHVYWYRQLPEEGLKFMVYLQKENIIDESGMPKERFSAEFPKEGPSILRIQQVVRGDSAAYFCASSPVGTGVRGTEAFFGQGTRLTVV.

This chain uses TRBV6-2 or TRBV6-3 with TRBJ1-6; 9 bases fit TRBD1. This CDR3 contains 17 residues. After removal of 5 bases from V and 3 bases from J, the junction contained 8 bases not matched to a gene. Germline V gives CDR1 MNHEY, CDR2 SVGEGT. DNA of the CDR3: TGTGCCAGCAGTCGGGACAGGGCGGTATACTATAATTCACCCCTCCACTTT. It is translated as CASSRDRAVYYNSPLHF.

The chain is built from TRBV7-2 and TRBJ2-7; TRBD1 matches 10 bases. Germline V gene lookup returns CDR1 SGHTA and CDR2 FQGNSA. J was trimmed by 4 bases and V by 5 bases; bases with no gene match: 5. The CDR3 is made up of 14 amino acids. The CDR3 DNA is TGTGCCAGCAGCCACCGGGACAGGGGATACGAGCAGTACTTC. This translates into CASSHRDRGYEQYF.

The CDR3, as DNA: TGTGCCAGCAGCCCACAGGGGTGGTACCAAGAGACCCAGTACTTC. Protein: CASSPQGWYQETQYF. The gene calls are TRBV7-2 and TRBJ2-5; 7 nucleotides agree with TRBD1. Germline CDR1 and CDR2: SGHTA and FQGNSA. The CDR3 length is 15 residues. The ends lost 5 bases at V and 0 bases at J; junction bases unmatched: 6.

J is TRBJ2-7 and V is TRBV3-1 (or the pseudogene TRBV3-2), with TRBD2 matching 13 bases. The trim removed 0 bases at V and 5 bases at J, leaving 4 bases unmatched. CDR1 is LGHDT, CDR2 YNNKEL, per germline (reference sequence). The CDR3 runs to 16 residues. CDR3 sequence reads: CASSQEWTSGGNEQYF. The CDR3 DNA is TGTGCCAGCAGCCAAGAGTGGACTAGCGGGGGAAACGAGCAGTACTTC.